This is a list of T cell receptor beta chains from one sample in a study of cytomegalovirus exposure and HLA in healthy donors. Repertoires were generated with immunoSEQ multiplex PCR, while TCRdb's copy carries only in-frame clones and drops some. The table has about 170,000 clones, roughly 79% seen once. What was sequenced was PBMCs. The receptors shown here come from a woman under 40 in good health and CMV-seropositive. Both conserved end residues are part of each CDR3. Fields, in order: D gene, clone size, V gene, J gene, CDR3 protein, CDR3 DNA. D genes are given only for firm matches. The listing skips clone size in some rows; elsewhere it reads once, few, many or a size class.

d_call: NA
clone_size: few
v_call: TRBV13
j_call: TRBJ1-4
cdr3_aa: CASSATGTGDEKLFF
cdr3_nt: TGTGCCAGCAGCGCGACCGGGACGGGGGATGAAAAACTGTTTTTT

d_call: NA
clone_size: NA
v_call: TRBV9
j_call: TRBJ1-2
cdr3_aa: CASSVGGSNYGYTF
cdr3_nt: TGTGCCAGCAGCGTGGGGGGATCAAACTATGGCTACACCTTC

d_call: TRBD1
clone_size: NA
v_call: TRBV7-2
j_call: TRBJ1-6
cdr3_aa: CASSLPQGTEHSPLHF
cdr3_nt: TGTGCCAGCAGCTTACCCCAAGGGACAGAACATTCACCCCTCCACTTT

d_call: NA
clone_size: few
v_call: TRBV28
j_call: TRBJ1-1
cdr3_aa: CASPPGGEGTEAFF
cdr3_nt: TGTGCCAGCCCTCCGGGGGGCGAGGGCACTGAAGCTTTCTTT

d_call: NA
clone_size: NA
v_call: TRBV15
j_call: TRBJ1-4
cdr3_aa: CATSRGPNEKLFF
cdr3_nt: TGTGCCACCAGCAGGGGGCCTAATGAAAAACTGTTTTTT

d_call: NA
clone_size: NA
v_call: TRBV6-5
j_call: TRBJ1-2
cdr3_aa: CASSYSQTGMGYTF
cdr3_nt: TGTGCCAGCAGTTACTCCCAGACAGGCATGGGCTACACCTTC

d_call: TRBD1
clone_size: NA
v_call: TRBV30
j_call: TRBJ1-5
cdr3_aa: CAWTDRGNNQPQHF
cdr3_nt: TGTGCCTGGACCGACAGGGGAAACAATCAGCCCCAGCATTTT

d_call: NA
clone_size: few
v_call: TRBV5-5
j_call: TRBJ1-1
cdr3_aa: CASSWGVVNEAFF
cdr3_nt: TGTGCCAGCAGCTGGGGAGTTGTCAATGAAGCTTTCTTT

d_call: NA
clone_size: NA
v_call: TRBV4-1
j_call: TRBJ1-2
cdr3_aa: CASSHGTPNYGYTF
cdr3_nt: TGCGCCAGCAGCCATGGGACACCAAACTATGGCTACACCTTC

d_call: NA
clone_size: NA
v_call: TRBV5-5
j_call: TRBJ2-5
cdr3_aa: CASSLTIRSYQETQYF
cdr3_nt: TGTGCCAGCAGCTTAACCATCAGATCGTACCAAGAGACCCAGTACTTC

d_call: TRBD1
clone_size: NA
v_call: TRBV27
j_call: TRBJ2-2
cdr3_aa: CASSRRQGVMAGELFF
cdr3_nt: TGTGCCAGCAGTCGCAGACAGGGTGTGATGGCCGGGGAGCTGTTTTTT

d_call: TRBD1
clone_size: NA
v_call: TRBV2
j_call: TRBJ1-2
cdr3_aa: CASSPGSDRGYGYTF
cdr3_nt: TGTGCCAGCAGCCCGGGGTCAGACAGGGGCTATGGCTACACCTTC

d_call: TRBD1
clone_size: few
v_call: TRBV27
j_call: TRBJ2-7
cdr3_aa: CASRPGQATYEQYF
cdr3_nt: TGTGCCAGCAGGCCGGGACAGGCAACCTACGAGCAGTACTTC

d_call: TRBD2
clone_size: NA
v_call: TRBV7-9
j_call: TRBJ2-1
cdr3_aa: CASSLLGTIDNEQFF
cdr3_nt: TGTGCCAGCAGCTTACTCGGGACTATCGACAATGAGCAGTTCTTC

d_call: NA
clone_size: NA
v_call: TRBV6-6
j_call: TRBJ1-1
cdr3_aa: CASRGDMNTEAFF
cdr3_nt: TGTGCCAGCCGGGGGGATATGAACACTGAAGCTTTCTTT

d_call: NA
clone_size: once
v_call: TRBV5-6
j_call: TRBJ1-4
cdr3_aa: CASSLGVRRSEKLFF
cdr3_nt: TGTGCCAGCAGCTTGGGGGTCAGAAGGAGCGAAAAACTGTTTTTT

d_call: TRBD1
clone_size: NA
v_call: TRBV10-2
j_call: TRBJ1-1
cdr3_aa: CASSVRQGTPNTEAFF
cdr3_nt: TGCGCCAGCAGTGTACGACAGGGGACGCCGAACACTGAAGCTTTCTTT

d_call: NA
clone_size: NA
v_call: TRBV5-6
j_call: TRBJ2-2
cdr3_aa: CASSLWQTINTGELFF
cdr3_nt: TGTGCCAGCAGCTTATGGCAGACAATAAACACCGGGGAGCTGTTTTTT

d_call: NA
clone_size: NA
v_call: TRBV2
j_call: TRBJ2-1
cdr3_aa: CASSEQGPSNEQFF
cdr3_nt: TGTGCCAGCAGTGAACAGGGGCCGTCCAATGAGCAGTTCTTC

d_call: NA
clone_size: NA
v_call: TRBV19
j_call: TRBJ1-1
cdr3_aa: CASKSERLAGEAFF
cdr3_nt: TGTGCCAGTAAAAGTGAGAGGTTGGCTGGAGAAGCTTTCTTT

d_call: NA
clone_size: few
v_call: TRBV5-1
j_call: TRBJ1-1
cdr3_aa: CASSLVPARGTEAFF
cdr3_nt: TGCGCCAGCAGCTTGGTTCCGGCTCGGGGCACTGAAGCTTTCTTT

d_call: NA
clone_size: NA
v_call: TRBV6-1
j_call: TRBJ2-7
cdr3_aa: CASSGDRLSYEQYF
cdr3_nt: TGTGCCAGCAGTGGAGACAGATTATCCTACGAGCAGTACTTC

d_call: NA
clone_size: NA
v_call: TRBV7-9
j_call: TRBJ1-1
cdr3_aa: CSSSYLNGEAFF
cdr3_nt: TGTTCCAGCAGCTACTTGAACGGGGAAGCTTTCTTT

d_call: NA
clone_size: NA
v_call: TRBV27
j_call: TRBJ1-6
cdr3_aa: CASNLNHRSSPLHF
cdr3_nt: TGTGCCAGCAACCTGAACCACAGGAGTTCACCCCTCCACTTT

d_call: TRBD2
clone_size: NA
v_call: TRBV19
j_call: TRBJ2-3
cdr3_aa: CASSRGGTADTQYF
cdr3_nt: TGTGCCAGTAGTCGCGGGGGGACTGCAGATACGCAGTATTTT

d_call: TRBD1
clone_size: NA
v_call: TRBV19
j_call: TRBJ1-2
cdr3_aa: CASSFGQGYGYTF
cdr3_nt: TGTGCCAGTAGTTTTGGACAGGGATATGGCTACACCTTC

d_call: NA
clone_size: NA
v_call: TRBV9
j_call: TRBJ2-1
cdr3_aa: CASSVAGEQFF
cdr3_nt: TGTGCCAGCAGCGTAGCCGGTGAGCAGTTCTTC

d_call: TRBD1
clone_size: NA
v_call: TRBV6-1
j_call: TRBJ1-4
cdr3_aa: CASIQQGAKKLFF
cdr3_nt: TGTGCCAGCATTCAACAGGGGGCGAAAAAACTGTTTTTT

d_call: NA
clone_size: NA
v_call: TRBV5-1
j_call: TRBJ1-1
cdr3_aa: CASSLIRQDGTEAFF
cdr3_nt: TGCGCCAGCAGCTTGATTAGGCAGGATGGGACTGAAGCTTTCTTT

d_call: NA
clone_size: NA
v_call: TRBV2
j_call: TRBJ1-6
cdr3_aa: CASRIRGGPNSPLHF
cdr3_nt: TGTGCCAGCCGGATTCGGGGGGGGCCGAATTCACCCCTCCACTTT

d_call: TRBD1
clone_size: NA
v_call: TRBV5-4
j_call: TRBJ1-1
cdr3_aa: CASSRDRARSDTEAFF
cdr3_nt: TGTGCCAGCAGCCGGGACAGGGCGAGGTCGGACACTGAAGCTTTCTTT

d_call: NA
clone_size: NA
v_call: TRBV7-8
j_call: TRBJ1-1
cdr3_aa: CASSLDHRDKNTEAFF
cdr3_nt: TGTGCCAGCAGCTTAGACCACCGGGACAAGAACACTGAAGCTTTCTTT

d_call: NA
clone_size: NA
v_call: TRBV5-5
j_call: TRBJ2-5
cdr3_aa: CASSFRQGGQETQYF
cdr3_nt: TGTGCCAGCAGCTTCCGACAGGGAGGTCAAGAGACCCAGTACTTC

d_call: TRBD1
clone_size: NA
v_call: TRBV30
j_call: TRBJ1-4
cdr3_aa: CAWSVWAGGNEELFF
cdr3_nt: TGTGCCTGGAGTGTATGGGCAGGGGGGAATGAAGAACTGTTTTTT

d_call: NA
clone_size: NA
v_call: TRBV5-1
j_call: TRBJ2-3
cdr3_aa: CASSLAVSAVGTSTDTQYF
cdr3_nt: TGCGCCAGCAGCTTGGCGGTCTCCGCCGTGGGGACTAGCACAGATACGCAGTATTTT

d_call: NA
clone_size: few
v_call: TRBV7-2
j_call: TRBJ1-1
cdr3_aa: CASSPTNRFGTEAFF
cdr3_nt: TGTGCCAGCAGCCCGACCAACAGGTTTGGCACTGAAGCTTTCTTT

d_call: NA
clone_size: few
v_call: TRBV28
j_call: TRBJ1-1
cdr3_aa: CASSLGGLGTEAFF
cdr3_nt: TGTGCCAGCAGTTTAGGAGGGCTGGGCACTGAAGCTTTCTTT

d_call: TRBD1
clone_size: NA
v_call: TRBV4-1
j_call: TRBJ2-5
cdr3_aa: CASSQDRTGGAETQYF
cdr3_nt: TGCGCCAGCAGCCAAGATCGAACAGGGGGCGCAGAGACCCAGTACTTC

d_call: TRBD1
clone_size: NA
v_call: TRBV6-5
j_call: TRBJ2-7
cdr3_aa: CASSRTGSYEQYF
cdr3_nt: TGTGCCAGCAGTCGGACAGGATCCTACGAGCAGTACTTC

d_call: NA
clone_size: NA
v_call: TRBV25-1
j_call: TRBJ2-2
cdr3_aa: CASSAPLRGNTGELFF
cdr3_nt: TGTGCCAGCAGTGCCCCCCTCCGGGGGAACACCGGGGAGCTGTTTTTT

d_call: NA
clone_size: NA
v_call: TRBV30
j_call: TRBJ2-7
cdr3_aa: CAWGAFSYEQYF
cdr3_nt: TGTGCCTGGGGTGCCTTCTCCTACGAGCAGTACTTC

d_call: NA
clone_size: NA
v_call: TRBV6-1
j_call: TRBJ2-7
cdr3_aa: CASSEEPSVSSYEQYF
cdr3_nt: TGTGCCAGCAGTGAAGAACCCAGCGTGAGCTCCTACGAGCAGTACTTC

d_call: TRBD1
clone_size: few
v_call: TRBV10-3
j_call: TRBJ1-1
cdr3_aa: CAISGQGNTEAFF
cdr3_nt: TGTGCCATCAGTGGACAGGGAAACACTGAAGCTTTCTTT

d_call: TRBD2
clone_size: NA
v_call: TRBV7-2
j_call: TRBJ2-7
cdr3_aa: CASSLTGLAGIGSYEQYF
cdr3_nt: TGTGCCAGCAGCTTAACGGGACTAGCGGGAATTGGATCCTACGAGCAGTACTTC

d_call: NA
clone_size: NA
v_call: TRBV19
j_call: TRBJ1-2
cdr3_aa: CASSRGSLNYGYTF
cdr3_nt: TGTGCCAGTTCACGCGGCAGCTTAAACTATGGCTACACCTTC

d_call: NA
clone_size: NA
v_call: TRBV4-3
j_call: TRBJ2-2
cdr3_aa: CASSQDQGTANTGELFF
cdr3_nt: TGCGCCAGCAGCCAAGATCAGGGGACCGCGAACACCGGGGAGCTGTTTTTT

d_call: NA
clone_size: NA
v_call: TRBV29-1
j_call: TRBJ2-2
cdr3_aa: CSVEWEPTGELFF
cdr3_nt: TGCAGCGTTGAATGGGAGCCCACCGGGGAGCTGTTTTTT

d_call: NA
clone_size: NA
v_call: TRBV5-8
j_call: TRBJ1-5
cdr3_aa: CASSPRLGLNQPQHF
cdr3_nt: TGTGCCAGCAGCCCAAGATTGGGACTAAATCAGCCCCAGCATTTT